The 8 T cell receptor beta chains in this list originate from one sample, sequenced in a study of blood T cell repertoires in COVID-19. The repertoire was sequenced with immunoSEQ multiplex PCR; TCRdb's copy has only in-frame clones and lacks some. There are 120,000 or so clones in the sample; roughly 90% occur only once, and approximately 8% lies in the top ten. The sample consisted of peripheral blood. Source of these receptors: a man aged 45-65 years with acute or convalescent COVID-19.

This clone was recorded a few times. This CDR3 is CASTSIAGGGRDTQYF. In DNA form, the CDR3 reads TGTGCCAGCACTTCAATAGCGGGAGGGGGTCGAGATACGCAGTATTTT. This chain connects TRBV27 to TRBJ2-3, with 11 bases that match TRBD2. The CDR3 is 16 residues long. Unmatched junction bases numbered 11, after V lost 7 bases and J lost 5 bases. Germline loops: CDR1 MNHEY, CDR2 SMNVEV (reference sequence).

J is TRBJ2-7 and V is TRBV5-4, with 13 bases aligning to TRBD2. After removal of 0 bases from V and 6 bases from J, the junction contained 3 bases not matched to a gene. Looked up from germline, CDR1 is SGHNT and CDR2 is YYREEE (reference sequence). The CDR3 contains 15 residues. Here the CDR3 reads CASSLGLAGGSEQYF. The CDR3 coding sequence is TGTGCCAGCAGCTTGGGACTAGCGGGAGGAAGCGAGCAGTACTTC. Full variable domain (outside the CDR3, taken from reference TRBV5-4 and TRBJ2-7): ETGVTQSPTHLIKTRGQQVTLRCSSQSGHNTVSWYQQALGQGPQFIFQYYREEENGRGNFPPRFSGLQFPNYSSELNVNALELDDSALYLCASSLGLAGGSEQYFGPGTRLTVT.

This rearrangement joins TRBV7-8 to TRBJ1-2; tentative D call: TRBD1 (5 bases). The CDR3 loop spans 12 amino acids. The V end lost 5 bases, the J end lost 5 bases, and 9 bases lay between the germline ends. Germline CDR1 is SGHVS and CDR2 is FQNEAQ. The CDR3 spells CASSAGLYGYTF. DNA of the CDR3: TGTGCCAGCAGCGCAGGGCTTTATGGCTACACCTTC.

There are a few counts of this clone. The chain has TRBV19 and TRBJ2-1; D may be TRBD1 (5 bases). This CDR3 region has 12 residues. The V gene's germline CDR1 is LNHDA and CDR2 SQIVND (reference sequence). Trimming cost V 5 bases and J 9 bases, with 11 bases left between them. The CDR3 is CASSFGHGEQFF. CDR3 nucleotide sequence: TGTGCCAGTAGTTTCGGACACGGTGAGCAGTTCTTC.

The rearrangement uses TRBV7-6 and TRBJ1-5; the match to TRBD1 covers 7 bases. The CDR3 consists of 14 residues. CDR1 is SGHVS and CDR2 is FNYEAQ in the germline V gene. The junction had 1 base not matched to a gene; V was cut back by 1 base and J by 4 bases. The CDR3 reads CASSLGTGNQPQHF. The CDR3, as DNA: TGTGCCAGCAGCTTAGGGACAGGTAATCAGCCCCAGCATTTT.

DNA for the CDR3: TGTGCCAGCAGTTTGACGACAGGGGGCGGAAACATTCAGTACTTC. Encoded protein: CASSLTTGGGNIQYF. V is TRBV7-2 and J is TRBJ2-4; 10 bases match TRBD1. V trimming: 6 bases; J trimming: 6 bases; junction bases outside the gene matches: 8. Germline V gene data show CDR1 as SGHTA and CDR2 as FQGNSA. This CDR3 contains 15 residues.

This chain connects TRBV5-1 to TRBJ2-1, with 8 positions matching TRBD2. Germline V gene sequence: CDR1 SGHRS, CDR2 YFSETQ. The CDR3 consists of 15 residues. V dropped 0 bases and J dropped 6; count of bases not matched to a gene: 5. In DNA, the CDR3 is TGCGCCAGCAGCTTGGGACTAGCGTTGTTCAATGAGCAGTTCTTC. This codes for CASSLGLALFNEQFF.

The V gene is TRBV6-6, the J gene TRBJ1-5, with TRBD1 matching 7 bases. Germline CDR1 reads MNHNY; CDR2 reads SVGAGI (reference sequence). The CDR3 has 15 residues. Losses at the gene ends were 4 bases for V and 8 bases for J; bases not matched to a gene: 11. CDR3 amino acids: CASSSRAGGREPQHF. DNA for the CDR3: TGTGCCAGCAGTTCTCGGGCAGGGGGTAGGGAGCCCCAGCATTTT.